The present T cell receptor (beta chain) was sequenced within a study of shared clonotypes between healthy human individuals. General study findings and limits: Among non-shared clonotypes, generation probabilities were lower than among those shared by all four donors. Clonotype sharing among donors likely depends on sequencing depth.

Germline CDR1 and CDR2: PRHDT and FYEKMQ (reference sequence). This CDR3 region has 14 residues. Germline trimming cut 0 bases from V and 5 bases from J; bases unmatched to any gene: 2. CD45RO-negative cells were positively selected for CCR7, leaving out terminally differentiated effector memory CD45RA+ cells. The study drew its donors from healthy HIV-negative adults without recent acute infections or vaccinations. A note on this clone: Its target is not known. This CDR3 is also generated by other DNA sequences in the sample.

Profiling relied on immunoSEQ multiplex PCR, and the TCRdb table lists in-frame clones only, not all of them. This table has some 2,000,000 clones, roughly 95% appearing once. The sequenced sample was naive CD8+ T cells sorted from blood. The chain has TRBV13 and TRBJ1-2, with 8 bases matching TRBD1. This TCR derives from a man younger than 30 in good health. The CDR3 is CASSLGQGAYGYTF. CDR3 in DNA: TGTGCCAGCAGCTTAGGGCAGGGGGCTTATGGCTACACCTTC.